The rows below give T cell receptor beta chains drawn from one sample of a study of cytomegalovirus exposure and HLA in healthy donors. Clones were sequenced by immunoSEQ multiplex PCR, and TCRdb holds only the in-frame ones, with some missing. The data hold some 340,000 clones, with about nine tenths observed a single time. The sequencing sample was made of PBMCs. The origin of the receptors is a woman aged 30 to 39 in good health and CMV-seropositive. CDR3s leave out the opening cysteine and the closing phenylalanine or tryptophan.

13 TRBJ1-1 TRBV2 ASSESQGAYTEAF
13 TRBJ2-1 TRBV4-3 ASSQLAAAYNEQF
9 TRBJ1-2 TRBV4-3 ASSLGFGYT
10 TRBJ2-2 TRBV6-1 ASSRRSGELF
11 TRBJ1-2 TRBV28 ASARTGVRGYT
14 TRBJ2-1 TRBV7-8 ASSEELAGGHNEQF
12 TRBJ1-2 TRBV30 AWSSARNIEGYT
16 TRBJ2-7 TRBV4-2 ASSQEASASGAPYEQY
13 TRBJ2-5 TRBV6-5 ASQPTGSGVETQY
11 TRBJ2-1 TRBV27 ASSLDLYNEQF
11 TRBJ2-1 TRBV29-1 SVGGIGSGEQF
13 TRBJ2-5 TRBV28 ASSLTGGPRETQY
12 TRBJ1-1 TRBV5-4 ASSPPGLWAEAF
14 TRBJ2-1 TRBV7-9 ASSRLAGNSYNEQF
13 TRBJ1-5 TRBV7-6 ASSQNRDSNQPQH
13 TRBJ1-4 TRBV2 ASSLTGPRYEKLF
15 TRBJ1-4 TRBV29-1 SVEDWAGMGTNEKLF
12 TRBJ2-7 TRBV4-3 ASSQGWGSYEQY
14 TRBJ2-1 TRBV25-1 ASSSPLAGPYNEQF
13 TRBJ2-3 TRBV7-7 ASSRTSGSTDTQY
13 TRBJ2-7 TRBV27 ASREGLASSYEQY
12 TRBJ2-3 TRBV9 ASSVASGTYTQY
13 TRBJ1-5 TRBV28 ASTPLVYSNQPQH
12 TRBJ1-1 TRBV9 ASSVRGMNTEAF
13 TRBJ2-5 TRBV2 ASSMTTGGGETQY
16 TRBJ2-7 TRBV11-2 ASSLSLPSGGRGYEQY
13 TRBJ2-7 TRBV11-2 ASSPRVTSNYEQY
14 TRBJ1-6 TRBV4-3 ASSQERGRYNSPLH
9 TRBJ2-1 TRBV11-2 ASSLVNEQF
14 TRBJ2-7 TRBV5-1 ASSYGTGGASYEQY
12 TRBJ2-5 TRBV6-1 ASSEVPVQETQY
15 TRBJ2-1 TRBV5-6 ASSSEYAGATYNEQF
16 TRBJ2-3 TRBV9 ASSFGQGFPLGTDTQY
12 TRBJ1-2 TRBV29-1 SVEFGQRRYGYT
14 TRBJ1-1 TRBV5-1 ASSLVGLGLNTEAF
14 TRBJ2-1 TRBV9 ASSEFTGAPNNEQF
16 TRBJ2-2 TRBV7-8 ASSLSHGTLFGTGELF
15 TRBJ2-7 TRBV23-1 ASSQSVPTGDEYEQY
12 TRBJ1-4 TRBV27 ASSLTSTGKLLF
13 TRBJ2-1 TRBV4-3 ASSQVAGAGNEQF
13 TRBJ2-7 TRBV19 ASSIAGRGNYEQY
13 TRBJ2-2 TRBV5-1 ASSPGLAGVGELF
13 TRBJ2-1 TRBV5-1 ASSLSGNYYNEQF
13 TRBJ2-7 TRBV6-5 ASSYSGSLSYEQY
12 TRBJ1-5 TRBV5-4 ASSLQGVDQPQH
8 TRBJ2-7 TRBV20-1 SAAPPGPI
13 TRBJ2-1 TRBV9 ASSVSSGNLDEQF
13 TRBJ2-2 TRBV19 ASSKGTRFTGELF
13 TRBJ2-7 TRBV6-5 ASSSLRALPYEQY
13 TRBJ1-2 TRBV5-6 ASSWGTGGLNGYT
15 TRBJ2-3 TRBV2 ASSPGALAGLTDTQY
14 TRBJ2-3 TRBV15 ATSRLGGTTGSTQY
13 TRBJ1-3 TRBV11-3 ASSLDRDPRNTIY
12 TRBJ1-5 TRBV2 ASSEKIGHQPQH
15 TRBJ2-1 TRBV2 ANTISVGTGAYNEQF
13 TRBJ1-2 TRBV19 ATRNSGTGESGYT
13 TRBJ2-3 TRBV6-5 ASSLGGAFTDTQY